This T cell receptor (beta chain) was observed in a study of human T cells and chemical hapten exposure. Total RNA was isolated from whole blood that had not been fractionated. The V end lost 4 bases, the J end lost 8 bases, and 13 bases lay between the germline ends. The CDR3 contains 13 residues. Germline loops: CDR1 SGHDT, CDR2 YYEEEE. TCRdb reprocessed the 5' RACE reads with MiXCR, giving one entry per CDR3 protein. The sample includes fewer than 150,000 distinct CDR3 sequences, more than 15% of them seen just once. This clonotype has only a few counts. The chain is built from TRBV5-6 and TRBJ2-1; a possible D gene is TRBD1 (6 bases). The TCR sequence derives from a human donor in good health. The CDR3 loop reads CASSVLGADEQFF. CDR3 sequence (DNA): TGTGCCAGCAGCGTCTTGGGGGCAGATGAGCAGTTCTTC.